This T cell receptor beta chain is drawn from a study of blood T cells in healthy people across ages. Overall study results and limits: In long-lived donors, naive CD4+ cell counts and diversity exceeded those of aged donors. With donor CMV status unknown, expanded clonotype changes were possibly confounded.

Using a J-beta primer mix together with a sample-barcoded 5' primer, a second PCR was run for roughly 7 to 12 cycles. Each CDR3 protein gets one entry after TCRdb re-called the 5' RACE reads with MiXCR. This sample has 650,000 to 950,000 distinct CDR3 sequences, with roughly 44% found just once. In regard to this clonotype: The antigen remains undetermined.

The sequence came from a man aged 55-75 years in good health. The sample was blood.

CDR3 nucleotides: TGTGCCACCCATAGCAAGGCGAACTATGGCTACACCTTC. Translating gives CATHSKANYGYTF. The rearrangement links TRBV28 to TRBJ1-2; D is uncertain. CDR1 is MDHEN and CDR2 is SYDVKM in the germline V gene. The CDR3 sequence is 13 residues long. V was pared by 10 bases and J by 2 bases, with 14 bases between.